These 4 T cell receptor beta chains were all obtained from the same sample, sequenced in a study of cytomegalovirus exposure and HLA in healthy donors. Primers for the PCR totalled 60 Vbeta and 13 Jbeta. Using immunoSEQ multiplex PCR, the repertoire was profiled, and TCRdb retains in-frame clones only, with some absent. The table shows 90,000 or so clones, with roughly 82% occurring only once. Sequencing input: PBMCs. The receptors derive from a man aged 30-40 years in good health and CMV-seropositive.

The chain uses TRBV5-4 and TRBJ1-2; 8 nucleotides match TRBD1. CDR3 length: 19 amino acids. Germline V gene data show CDR1 as SGHNT and CDR2 as YYREEE (reference sequence). After removal of 0 bases from V and 1 base from J, the junction contained 14 bases not matched to a gene. The CDR3 coding sequence is TGTGCCAGCAGCTTGGGGGGAAGGGTGACAGGGGATCGTAACTATGGCTACACCTTC. Protein product: CASSLGGRVTGDRNYGYTF.

The rearrangement joins TRBV6-5 to TRBJ1-1; 9 bases match TRBD1. Germline V CDR1 and CDR2: MNHEY, SVGAGI. With V trimmed by 5 bases and J by 5 bases, 6 bases remained unmatched. CDR3 length equals 14 residues. The CDR3 DNA follows: TGTGCCAGCAGTGCACAGGGGGCCGGGACTGAAGCTTTCTTT. Its translation: CASSAQGAGTEAFF.

The genes are TRBV6-1 and TRBJ1-2; TRBD1 matches at 7 bases. The CDR3 length is 15 residues. The germline V gene has CDR1 MNHNS and CDR2 SASEGT. V dropped 2 bases and J dropped 7; count of bases not matched to a gene: 10. Written as DNA, the CDR3 is TGTGCCAGCAGTGAAAGAGAAGCTCCAGGGGGTGGCTACACCTTC. It codes for CASSEREAPGGGYTF.

This clone was detected only a few times. V usage is TRBV10-3 and J usage is TRBJ1-1; the match to TRBD1 covers 7 bases. With 5 bases clipped from V and 10 bases from J, the junction kept 4 bases outside the gene matches. Per germline, CDR1 ENHRY and CDR2 SYGVKD. The CDR3 has 11 amino acids. CDR3 protein: CAISFQGGAFF. CDR3 in DNA: TGTGCCATCAGTTTTCAGGGGGGAGCTTTCTTT.